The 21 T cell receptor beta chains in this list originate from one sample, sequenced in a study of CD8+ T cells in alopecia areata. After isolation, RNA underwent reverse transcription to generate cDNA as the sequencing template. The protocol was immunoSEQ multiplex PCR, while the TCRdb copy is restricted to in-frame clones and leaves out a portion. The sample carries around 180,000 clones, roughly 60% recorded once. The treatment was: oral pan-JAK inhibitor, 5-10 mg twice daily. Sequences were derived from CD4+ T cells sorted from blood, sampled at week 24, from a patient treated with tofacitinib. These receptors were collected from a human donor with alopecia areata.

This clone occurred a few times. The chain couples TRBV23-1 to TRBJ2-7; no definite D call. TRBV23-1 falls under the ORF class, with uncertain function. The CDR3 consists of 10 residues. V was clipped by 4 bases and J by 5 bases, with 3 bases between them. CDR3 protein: CASSPDEQYF. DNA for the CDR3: TGCGCCAGCAGTCCTGACGAGCAGTACTTC.

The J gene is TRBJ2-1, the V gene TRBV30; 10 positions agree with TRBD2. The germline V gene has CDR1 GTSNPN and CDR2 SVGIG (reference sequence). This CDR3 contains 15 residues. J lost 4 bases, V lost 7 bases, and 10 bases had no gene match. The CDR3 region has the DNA TGTGCCTCTAGCGGGGGCCAAACCCTTTACAATGAGCAGTTCTTC. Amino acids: CASSGGQTLYNEQFF.

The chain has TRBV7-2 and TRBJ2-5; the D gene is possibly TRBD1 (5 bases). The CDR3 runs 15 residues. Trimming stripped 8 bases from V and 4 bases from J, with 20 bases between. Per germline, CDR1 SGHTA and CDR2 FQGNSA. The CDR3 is CASGGLQGFGETQYF. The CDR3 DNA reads TGTGCCAGCGGCGGTCTGCAGGGATTTGGAGAGACCCAGTACTTC.

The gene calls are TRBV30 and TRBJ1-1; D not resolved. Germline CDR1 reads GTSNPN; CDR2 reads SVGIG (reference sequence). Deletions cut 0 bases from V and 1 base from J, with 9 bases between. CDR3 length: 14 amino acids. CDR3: CAWSVGSGNTEAFF. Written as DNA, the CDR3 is TGTGCCTGGAGTGTAGGGTCTGGGAACACTGAAGCTTTCTTT.

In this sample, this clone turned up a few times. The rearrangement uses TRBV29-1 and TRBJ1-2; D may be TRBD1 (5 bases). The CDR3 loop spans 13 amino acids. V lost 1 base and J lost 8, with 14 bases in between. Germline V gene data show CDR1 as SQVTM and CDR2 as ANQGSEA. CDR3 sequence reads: CSVEASGRGGYTF. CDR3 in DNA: TGCAGCGTTGAAGCGTCAGGACGGGGCGGCTACACCTTC.

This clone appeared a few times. In DNA, the CDR3 is TGTGCCAGCAGCCCCTTATCGGGGAACACCTATAATTCACCCCTCCACTTT. It specifies CASSPLSGNTYNSPLHF. The chain employs TRBV5-5 and TRBJ1-6; D unclear. The CDR3 contains 17 residues. Germline CDR1 SGHKS, CDR2 YYEKEE (reference sequence). V gave up 4 bases and J gave up 2 bases, with 16 bases separating them.

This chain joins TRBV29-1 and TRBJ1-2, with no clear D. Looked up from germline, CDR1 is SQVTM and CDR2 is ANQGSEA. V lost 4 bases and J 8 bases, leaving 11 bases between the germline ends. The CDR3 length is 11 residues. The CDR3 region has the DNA TGCAGCGTTGTGGCAGGCGGGGGCTACACCTTC. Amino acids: CSVVAGGGYTF.

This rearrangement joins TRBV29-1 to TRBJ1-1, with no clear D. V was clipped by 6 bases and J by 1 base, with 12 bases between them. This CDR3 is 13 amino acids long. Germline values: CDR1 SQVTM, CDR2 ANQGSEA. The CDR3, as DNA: TGCAGCGTGGGAGTCACAAGGAACACTGAAGCTTTCTTT. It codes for CSVGVTRNTEAFF.

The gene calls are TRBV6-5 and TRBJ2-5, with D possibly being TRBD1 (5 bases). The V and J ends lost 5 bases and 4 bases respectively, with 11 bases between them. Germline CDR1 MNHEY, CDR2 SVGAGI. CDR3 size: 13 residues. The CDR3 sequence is CASSLQGTETQYF. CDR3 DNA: TGTGCCAGCAGTCTGCAGGGTACAGAGACCCAGTACTTC.

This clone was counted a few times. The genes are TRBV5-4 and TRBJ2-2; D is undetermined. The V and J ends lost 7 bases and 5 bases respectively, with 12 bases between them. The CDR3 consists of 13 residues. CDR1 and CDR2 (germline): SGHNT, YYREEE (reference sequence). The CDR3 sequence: CASLGVGTGELFF. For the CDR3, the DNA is TGTGCCAGCCTCGGCGTCGGGACCGGGGAGCTGTTTTTT.

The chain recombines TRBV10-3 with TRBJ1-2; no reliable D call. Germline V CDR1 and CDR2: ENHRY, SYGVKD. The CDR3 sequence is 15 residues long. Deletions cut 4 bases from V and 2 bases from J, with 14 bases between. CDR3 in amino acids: CAISAEKWNNYGYTF. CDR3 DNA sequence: TGTGCCATCAGTGCCGAGAAGTGGAACAACTATGGCTACACCTTC.

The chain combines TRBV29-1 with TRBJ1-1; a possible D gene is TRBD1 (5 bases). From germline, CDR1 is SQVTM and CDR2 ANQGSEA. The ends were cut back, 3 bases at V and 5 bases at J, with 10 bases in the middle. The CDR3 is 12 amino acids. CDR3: CSVEGPRTEAFF. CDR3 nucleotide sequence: TGCAGCGTTGAGGGGCCGAGAACTGAAGCTTTCTTT.

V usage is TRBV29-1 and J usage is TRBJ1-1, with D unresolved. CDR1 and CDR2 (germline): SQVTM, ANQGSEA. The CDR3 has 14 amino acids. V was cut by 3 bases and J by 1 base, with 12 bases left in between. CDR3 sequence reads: CSVDTRRENTEAFF. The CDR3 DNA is TGCAGCGTTGATACGCGACGGGAGAACACTGAAGCTTTCTTT.

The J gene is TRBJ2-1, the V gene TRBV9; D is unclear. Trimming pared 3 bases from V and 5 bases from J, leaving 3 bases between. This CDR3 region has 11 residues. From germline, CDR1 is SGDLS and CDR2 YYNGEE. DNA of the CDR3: TGTGCCAGCAGCGAGGACAATGAGCAGTTCTTC. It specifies CASSEDNEQFF.

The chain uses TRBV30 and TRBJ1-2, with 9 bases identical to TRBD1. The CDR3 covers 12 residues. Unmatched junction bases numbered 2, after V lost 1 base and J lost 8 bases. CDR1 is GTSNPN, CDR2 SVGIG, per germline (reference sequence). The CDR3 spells CAWSAQGAGYTF. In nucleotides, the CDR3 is TGTGCCTGGAGTGCACAGGGGGCCGGCTACACCTTC.

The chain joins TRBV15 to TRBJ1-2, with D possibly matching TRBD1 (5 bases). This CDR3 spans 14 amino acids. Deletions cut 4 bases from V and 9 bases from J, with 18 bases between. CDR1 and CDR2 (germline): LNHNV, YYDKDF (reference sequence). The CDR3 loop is CATSTGAGFTRYTF. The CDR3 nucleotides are TGTGCCACCAGCACAGGAGCAGGGTTCACCCGCTACACCTTC.

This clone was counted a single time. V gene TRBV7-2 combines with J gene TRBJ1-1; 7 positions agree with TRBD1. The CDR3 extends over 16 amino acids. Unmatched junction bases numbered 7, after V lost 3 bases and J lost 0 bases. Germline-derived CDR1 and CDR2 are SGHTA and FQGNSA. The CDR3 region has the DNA TGTGCCAGCAGCTTTCTGACAGGGTTACTGAACACTGAAGCTTTCTTT. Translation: CASSFLTGLLNTEAFF.

In DNA, the CDR3 is TGTGCCAGCAGCCGGGATGCCCGGGTCGGGGCCAACGTCCTGACTTTC. This translates into CASSRDARVGANVLTF. V gene TRBV14 combines with J gene TRBJ2-6; D is undetermined. The ends were cut back, 4 bases at V and 4 bases at J, with 14 bases in the middle. Germline values: CDR1 SGHDN, CDR2 FVKESK. This CDR3 region has 16 residues.

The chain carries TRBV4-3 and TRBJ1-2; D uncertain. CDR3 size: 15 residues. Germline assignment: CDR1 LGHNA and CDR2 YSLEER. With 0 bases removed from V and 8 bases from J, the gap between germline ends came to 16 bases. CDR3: CASSQDPDGQAGYTF. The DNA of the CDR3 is TGCGCCAGCAGCCAAGATCCGGACGGCCAGGCAGGCTACACCTTC.

The DNA for the CDR3 is TGCAGCGTTCCCAAACTAGGTGGAACCGGGGAGCTGTTTTTT. Translation: CSVPKLGGTGELFF. The J gene is TRBJ2-2, the V gene TRBV29-1; TRBD2 is a possible D gene (5 bases). V lost 5 bases and J lost 5, with 15 bases in between. This CDR3 is 14 amino acids long. The V gene's germline CDR1 is SQVTM and CDR2 ANQGSEA.

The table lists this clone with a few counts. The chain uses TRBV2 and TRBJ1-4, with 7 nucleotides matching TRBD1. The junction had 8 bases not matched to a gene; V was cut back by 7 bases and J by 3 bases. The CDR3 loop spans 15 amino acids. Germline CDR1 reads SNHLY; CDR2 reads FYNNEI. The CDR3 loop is CASNTHRGANEKLFF. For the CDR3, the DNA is TGTGCCAGCAATACACACAGGGGTGCTAATGAAAAACTGTTTTTT.